This T cell receptor beta chain was captured by sequencing in a study of T cell responses to AZD1222 COVID-19 vaccine. Findings and caveats of the study: Most donors were white British, females outnumbered males, and clonal diversity was possibly underestimated. A rise in Spike-specific TCR breadth and depth followed two AZD1222 doses.

Concerning this clone: No antigen is known for it. The junction shows a germline mismatch at one end, possibly a read error.

The protocol was immunoSEQ multiplex PCR, while the TCRdb copy is restricted to in-frame clones and leaves out a portion. The sample contains fewer than 90,000 clones, approximately 91% of which appear only once. The TCR comes from an adult who received the AZD1222 COVID-19 vaccine. Sample: peripheral blood, taken 28 days after the second AZD1222 dose.

This chain's CDR3 is CATSGDDRVDGEAFF. As DNA, the CDR3 is TGTGCCACCAGCGGAGATGACAGGGTAGATGGTGAAGCTTTCTTT. This chain connects TRBV15 to TRBJ1-1, with 7 bases matching TRBD1. The germline V gene encodes CDR1 LNHNV and CDR2 YYDKDF (reference sequence). The CDR3 has 15 residues. The full variable domain, in which reference TRBV15 and TRBJ1-1 provide the parts outside the CDR3, is DAMVIQNPRYQVTQFGKPVTLSCSQTLNHNVMYWYQQKSSQAPKLLFHYYDKDFNNEADTPDNFQSRRPNTSFCFLDIRSPGLGDTAMYLCATSGDDRVDGEAFFGQGTRLTVV.